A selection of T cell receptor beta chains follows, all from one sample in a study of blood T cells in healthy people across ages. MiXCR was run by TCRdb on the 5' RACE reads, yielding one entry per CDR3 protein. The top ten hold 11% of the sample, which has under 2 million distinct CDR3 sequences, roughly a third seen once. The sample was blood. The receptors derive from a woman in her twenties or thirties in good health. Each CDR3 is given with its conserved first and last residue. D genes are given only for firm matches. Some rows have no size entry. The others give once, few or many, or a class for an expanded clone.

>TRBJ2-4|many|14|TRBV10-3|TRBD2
CAISDGGRGYIQYF
TGTGCCATCAGTGACGGCGGGAGAGGGTACATTCAGTACTTC
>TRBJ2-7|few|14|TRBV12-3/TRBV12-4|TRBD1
CASSSIQGLREQYF
TGTGCCAGCAGTTCTATACAGGGGTTGAGGGAGCAGTACTTC
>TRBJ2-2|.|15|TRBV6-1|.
CASSEGPWNTGELFF
TGTGCCAGCAGTGAAGGACCATGGAACACCGGGGAGCTGTTTTTT
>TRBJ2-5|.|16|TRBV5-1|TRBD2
CASSMTGTSPQETQYF
TGCGCCAGCAGCATGACCGGGACTAGCCCTCAAGAGACCCAGTACTTC
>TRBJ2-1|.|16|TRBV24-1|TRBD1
CATSVSGAGGYNEQFF
TGTGCCACCAGCGTCTCCGGGGCAGGGGGATACAATGAGCAGTTCTTC
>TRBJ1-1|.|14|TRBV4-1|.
CASSPIQGTGGAFF
TGCGCCAGCAGCCCAATACAGGGTACTGGGGGGGCTTTCTTT
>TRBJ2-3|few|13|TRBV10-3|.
CAIKETSTDTQYF
TGTGCCATCAAGGAGACGAGCACAGATACGCAGTATTTT
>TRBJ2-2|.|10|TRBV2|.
CASTRGGLFF
TGTGCCAGCACCCGAGGGGGGCTGTTTTTT
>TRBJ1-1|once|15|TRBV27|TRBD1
CASSLAYRGNTEAFF
TGTGCCAGCAGTTTGGCTTACAGGGGGAACACTGAAGCTTTCTTT
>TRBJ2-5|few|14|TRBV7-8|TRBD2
CASTRTSGQETQYF
TGTGCCAGCACCCGGACTAGCGGACAAGAGACCCAGTACTTC
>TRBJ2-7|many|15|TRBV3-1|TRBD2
CASSQAAGGIYEQYF
TGTGCCAGCAGCCAAGCGGCGGGAGGGATTTACGAGCAGTACTTC
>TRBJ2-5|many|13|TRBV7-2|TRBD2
CASSYGGGETQYF
TGTGCCAGCAGTTACGGGGGGGGAGAGACCCAGTACTTC
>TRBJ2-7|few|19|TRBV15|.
CATMSSPARSRGRDHEQYF
TGTGCCACCATGTCTTCCCCTGCGAGATCGAGGGGCAGGGACCACGAGCAGTACTTC
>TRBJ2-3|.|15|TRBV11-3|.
CASSFGGEGTDTQYF
TGTGCCAGCAGCTTCGGGGGTGAAGGAACAGATACGCAGTATTTT
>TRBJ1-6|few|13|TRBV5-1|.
CASRRQEDSPLHF
TGCGCCAGCCGTCGACAGGAAGACTCACCCCTCCACTTT
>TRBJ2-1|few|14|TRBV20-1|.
CSARKASSYNEQFF
TGCAGTGCTAGAAAGGCAAGCTCCTACAATGAGCAGTTCTTC
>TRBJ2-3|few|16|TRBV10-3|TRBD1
CAISGGQAVPTDTQYF
TGTGCCATCAGTGGGGGACAGGCAGTACCCACAGATACGCAGTATTTT
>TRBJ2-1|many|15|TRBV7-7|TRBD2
CASSLGLAGVTEQFF
TGTGCCAGCAGCTTAGGACTAGCGGGTGTTACTGAGCAGTTCTTC
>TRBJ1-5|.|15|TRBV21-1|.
CASTEITGGTQPQHF
TGTGCCAGCACCGAGATAACAGGGGGAACTCAGCCCCAGCATTTT
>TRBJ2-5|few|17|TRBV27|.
CASSSQGGIGIEETQYF
TGTGCCAGCAGTTCTCAAGGGGGTATCGGGATAGAAGAGACCCAGTACTTC
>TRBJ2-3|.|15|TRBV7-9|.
CASRPNRAGADTQYF
TGTGCCAGCAGACCCAACAGGGCGGGGGCAGATACGCAGTATTTT
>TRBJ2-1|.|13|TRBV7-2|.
CAGSTPLRDEQFF
TGTGCCGGCAGCACGCCCTTACGCGATGAGCAGTTCTTC
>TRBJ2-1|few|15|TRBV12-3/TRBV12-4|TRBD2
CASRGLEVSHNEQFF
TGTGCCAGCAGGGGACTAGAAGTTTCCCACAATGAGCAGTTCTTC
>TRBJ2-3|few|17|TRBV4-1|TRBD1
CASSHTGDRGTPDTQYF
TGCGCCAGCAGCCATACGGGGGACAGGGGTACCCCAGATACGCAGTATTTT